These 19 T cell receptor beta chains share one sample of origin, sequenced in a study of CD8+CD57+ T cells in acquired aplastic anemia. Genomic DNA served as template for TCR beta VDJ and CDR3 profiling. TCRdb re-derived calls from the reads in MiXCR, one entry per CDR3 protein. The sample lists approximately 300,000 distinct CDR3 sequences, 45% to 65% occurring once. All patients picked for sequencing had shown, by flow cytometry, an expansion of CD8+CD57+ cells. The sample comprised sorted CD4+, CD8+, or CD8+CD57+ T cells (not recorded which) from PBMCs. The origin of the receptors is a human donor with aplastic anemia.

This clonotype has only one observation. This chain uses TRBV10-3 with TRBJ2-7, with TRBD2 matching over 13 bases. The CDR3 runs to 14 residues. Trimming at V came to 4 bases and at J to 5 bases, leaving 2 bases not matched to a gene. Germline values: CDR1 ENHRY, CDR2 SYGVKD. In DNA, the CDR3 is TGTGCCATCAGTGCCACTAGCGGGGGGGACGAGCAGTACTTC. It encodes CAISATSGGDEQYF.

The V and J genes are TRBV20-1 and TRBJ2-3, with 8 bases that match TRBD2. The J segment lost 4 bases and the V segment lost 5 bases, leaving 11 bases of the junction unmatched. Germline values: CDR1 DFQATT, CDR2 SNEGSKA (reference sequence). This CDR3 region has 15 residues. CDR3 loop: CSALPHRLAPDTQYF. The CDR3 coding sequence is TGCAGTGCTCTCCCACACAGACTAGCGCCAGATACGCAGTATTTT.

The J gene is TRBJ2-3, the V gene TRBV12-5, with D possibly being TRBD2 (6 bases). Between the trimmed V and J ends, which lost 9 bases and 2 bases, there was a span of 18 bases. The CDR3 is 15 amino acids. Per the germline V gene, CDR1 is LGHNT and CDR2 is FRNRAP. Written as DNA, the CDR3 is TGTGCTAGGGACCATCCGGGACTCGACACAGATACGCAGTATTTT. Translating gives CARDHPGLDTDTQYF.

The chain has TRBV19 and TRBJ2-2; D unresolved. Trimming removed 5 bases from V and 2 bases from J, with 6 bases in between. This CDR3 has 13 amino acids. Germline CDR1 is LNHDA and CDR2 is SQIVND (reference sequence). The DNA for the CDR3 is TGTGCCAGTAGTTACATAAACACCGGGGAGCTGTTTTTT. It yields the protein CASSYINTGELFF.

This clonotype was seen repeatedly, ten times or more. V is TRBV3-1 and J is TRBJ1-1; unclear D gene. CDR1 and CDR2 from the germline V gene are LGHDT and YNNKEL (reference sequence). The CDR3 has 16 amino acids. V lost 1 base and J lost 3, with 15 bases in between. In DNA form, the CDR3 reads TGTGCCAGCAGCCAAGGTGAAGTCCCCCGGGACACTGAAGCTTTCTTT. Amino acid sequence: CASSQGEVPRDTEAFF.

The CDR3 loop reads CASSPQPGGIAEAFF. The CDR3 DNA sequence: TGTGCCAGCAGCCCTCAACCAGGGGGCATCGCTGAAGCTTTCTTT. The rearrangement links TRBV7-9 to TRBJ1-1; 8 bases fit TRBD1. Trimming cost V 5 bases and J 6 bases; bases outside gene matches: 11. Germline V gives CDR1 SEHNR, CDR2 FQNEAQ (reference sequence). The CDR3 sequence is 15 residues long.

At least ten counts were recorded for this clonotype. V usage is TRBV29-1 and J usage is TRBJ2-5, with 9 bases that match TRBD2. CDR1 is SQVTM and CDR2 is ANQGSEA in the germline V gene. V was pared by 3 bases and J by 7 bases, with 12 bases of the junction left unmatched. This CDR3 has 15 amino acids. This CDR3 is CSVDGGASGMGTQYF. DNA for the CDR3: TGCAGCGTTGATGGGGGTGCTAGCGGGATGGGGACCCAGTACTTC.

This clonotype was seen at least ten times. The rearrangement joins TRBV10-3 to TRBJ1-4, with D perhaps matching TRBD1 (5 bases). Between the trimmed V and J ends, which lost 7 bases and 4 bases, there was a span of 10 bases. The CDR3 extends over 13 amino acids. From germline, CDR1 is ENHRY and CDR2 SYGVKD. The CDR3: CAITGQLNEKLFF. In nucleotides, the CDR3 is TGTGCCATCACGGGGCAGCTTAATGAAAAACTGTTTTTT.

The chain has TRBV20-1 and TRBJ2-1, with 9 bases aligning to TRBD1. Germline CDR1 is DFQATT and CDR2 is SNEGSKA (reference sequence). CDR3 length equals 13 residues. V shed 5 bases, J shed 7 bases, and the junction held 6 bases outside the gene matches. The CDR3 DNA follows: TGCAGTGCTCCCGGGACAGGGTTGAATGAGCAGTTCTTC. This codes for CSAPGTGLNEQFF.

This clonotype was counted many times. V usage is TRBV4-1 and J usage is TRBJ1-4, with D tentatively TRBD1 (5 bases). The CDR3 runs 13 residues. Germline V gene data show CDR1 as MGHRA and CDR2 as YSYEKL. Trimming pared 1 base from V and 6 bases from J, leaving 6 bases between. In nucleotides, the CDR3 is TGCGCCAGCAGCCAAGGGGGGTATGAAAAACTGTTTTTT. Translating gives CASSQGGYEKLFF.

This clonotype was seen ten or more times. This chain links TRBV7-7 with TRBJ2-2; D may be TRBD2 (5 bases). The CDR3 loop spans 12 amino acids. Trimming took 8 bases from V and 5 from J, leaving 9 bases between them. Looked up from germline, CDR1 is SSHAT and CDR2 is FNYEAQ (reference sequence). DNA of the CDR3: TGTGCCAGCCATCCGGGAACCGGGGAGCTGTTTTTT. Its protein is CASHPGTGELFF.

This chain links TRBV2 with TRBJ2-5; D perhaps matches TRBD1 (5 bases). Germline loops: CDR1 SNHLY, CDR2 FYNNEI. Trimming shortened V by 7 bases and J by 5 bases, and 11 bases separated the two germline ends. This CDR3 has 12 amino acids. The CDR3 DNA reads TGTGCCAGCAAAGGCAGGGTTGAGACCCAGTACTTC. Its translation: CASKGRVETQYF. The variable domain in full, completed from reference TRBV2 and TRBJ2-5, reads EPEVTQTPSHQVTQMGQEVILRCVPISNHLYFYWYRQILGQKVEFLVSFYNNEISEKSEIFDDQFSVERPDGSNFTLKIRSTKLEDSAMYFCASKGRVETQYFGPGTRLLVL.

This chain links TRBV5-1 with TRBJ2-2; possible D gene TRBD2, 7 bases. CDR3 size: 15 residues. V lost 7 bases and J lost 7, with 20 bases in between. Germline-derived CDR1 and CDR2 are SGHRS and YFSETQ. Written as DNA, the CDR3 is TGCGCCAGCCGCCAGGGGACTAACCTTATCGGGGAGCTGTTTTTT. Protein: CASRQGTNLIGELFF.

V is TRBV5-4 and J is TRBJ2-3; no firm D call. Per the germline V gene, CDR1 is SGHNT and CDR2 is YYREEE (reference sequence). V lost 2 bases and J 6 bases, leaving 16 bases between the germline ends. CDR3 length equals 15 residues. CDR3 in amino acids: CASSLSLPQTDTQYF. The CDR3 coding sequence is TGTGCCAGCAGCTTATCTCTTCCCCAGACCGATACGCAGTATTTT.

V gene TRBV24-1 combines with J gene TRBJ2-1; D remains unclear. Germline CDR1 and CDR2: KGHDR and SFDVKD. The CDR3 contains 14 residues. V was cut by 1 base and J by 4 bases, with 7 bases left in between. CDR3: CATSDFHPYNEQFF. Written as DNA, the CDR3 is TGTGCCACCAGTGATTTTCACCCGTACAATGAGCAGTTCTTC.

The rearrangement uses TRBV7-9 and TRBJ1-6; TRBD1 agrees at 7 bases. The V gene's germline CDR1 is SEHNR and CDR2 FQNEAQ (reference sequence). Germline trimming cut 0 bases from V and 9 bases from J; bases unmatched to any gene: 5. The CDR3 runs to 15 residues. The CDR3: CASSLAAGGSSPLHF. In DNA, the CDR3 is TGTGCCAGCAGCTTAGCGGCAGGGGGGAGTTCACCCCTCCACTTT.

Concerning this clonotype itself: At one boundary the junction diverges from the germline segment, which might be a read error. This chain links TRBV10-2 with TRBJ2-3, with TRBD1 matching 8 bases. Germline CDR1 and CDR2: WSHSY and SAAADI. The CDR3 contains 15 residues. CDR3 region: CASSLGGQVTDTQYF. DNA of the CDR3: TGTGCCAGCAGCCTGGGGGGACAGGTAACAGATACGCAGTATTTT.

Many counts were recorded for this clonotype. The chain combines TRBV7-3 with TRBJ2-7; D possibly corresponds to TRBD2 (5 bases). Per germline, CDR1 SGHTA and CDR2 FQGTGA. Trimming removed 5 bases from V and 6 bases from J, with 11 bases in between. The CDR3 has 12 amino acids. The CDR3 DNA reads TGTGCCAGCAGCCTGGACTCGGGCGAGCAGTACTTC. Encoded protein: CASSLDSGEQYF.

The sample holds many counts of this clonotype. The rearrangement joins TRBV12-3 or TRBV12-4 to TRBJ1-2, with a possible D match to TRBD1 (5 bases). The CDR3 is 14 residues long. The germline V and J ends were trimmed by 7 bases and 2 bases, with 14 bases remaining between them. The DNA of the CDR3 is TGTGCCAGCACGATCGGGACGGTGAACTATGGCTACACCTTC. It specifies CASTIGTVNYGYTF.